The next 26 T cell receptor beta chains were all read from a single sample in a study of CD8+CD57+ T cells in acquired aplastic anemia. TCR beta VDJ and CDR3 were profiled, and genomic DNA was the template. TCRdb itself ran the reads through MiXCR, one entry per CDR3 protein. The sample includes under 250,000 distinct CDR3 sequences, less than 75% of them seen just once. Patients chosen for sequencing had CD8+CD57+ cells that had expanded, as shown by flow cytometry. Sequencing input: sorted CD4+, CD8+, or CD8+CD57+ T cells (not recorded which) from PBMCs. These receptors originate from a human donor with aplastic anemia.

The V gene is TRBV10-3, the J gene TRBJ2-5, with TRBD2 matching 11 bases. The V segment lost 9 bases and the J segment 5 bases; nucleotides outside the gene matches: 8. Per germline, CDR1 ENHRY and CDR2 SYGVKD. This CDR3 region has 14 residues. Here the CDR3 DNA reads TGTGCCATAGGGGTAGCGGGAGGGCCGGAGACCCAGTACTTC. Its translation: CAIGVAGGPETQYF.

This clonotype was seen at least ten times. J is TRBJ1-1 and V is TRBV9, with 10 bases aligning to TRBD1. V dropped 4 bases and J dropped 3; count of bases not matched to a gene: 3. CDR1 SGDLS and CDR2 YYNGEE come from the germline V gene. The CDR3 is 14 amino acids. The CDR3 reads CASSSGTGDTEAFF. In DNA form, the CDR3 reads TGTGCCAGCAGCTCAGGGACAGGGGACACTGAAGCTTTCTTT.

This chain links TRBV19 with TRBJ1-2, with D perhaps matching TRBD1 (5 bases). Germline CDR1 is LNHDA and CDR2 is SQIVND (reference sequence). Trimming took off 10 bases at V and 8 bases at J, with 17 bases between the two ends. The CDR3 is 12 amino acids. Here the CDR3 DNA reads TGTGCCACCCAGGTAGGAACAGGCGGCTACACCTTC. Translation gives CATQVGTGGYTF.

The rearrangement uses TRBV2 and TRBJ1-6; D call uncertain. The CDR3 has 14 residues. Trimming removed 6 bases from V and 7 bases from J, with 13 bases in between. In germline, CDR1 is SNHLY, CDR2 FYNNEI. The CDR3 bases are TGTGCCAGCAGGGTGTCCAGTCCAAATTCACCCCTCCACTTT. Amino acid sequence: CASRVSSPNSPLHF.

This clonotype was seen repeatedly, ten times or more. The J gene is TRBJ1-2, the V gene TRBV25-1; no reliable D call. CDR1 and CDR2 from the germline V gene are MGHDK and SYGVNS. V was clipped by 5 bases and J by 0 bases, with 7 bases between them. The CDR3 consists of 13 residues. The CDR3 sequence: CASSPSTNYGYTF. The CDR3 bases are TGTGCCAGCAGTCCGTCAACTAACTATGGCTACACCTTC.

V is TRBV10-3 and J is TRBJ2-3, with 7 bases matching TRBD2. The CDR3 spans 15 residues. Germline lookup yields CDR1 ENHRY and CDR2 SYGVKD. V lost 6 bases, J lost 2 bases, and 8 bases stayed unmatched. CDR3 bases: TGTGCCATCAGCCCCAGCGGGATTATCACAGATACGCAGTATTTT. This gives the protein CAISPSGIITDTQYF.

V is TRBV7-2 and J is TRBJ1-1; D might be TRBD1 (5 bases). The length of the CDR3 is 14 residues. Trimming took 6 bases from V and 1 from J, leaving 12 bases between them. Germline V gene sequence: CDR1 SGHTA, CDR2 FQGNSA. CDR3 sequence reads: CASRRWQGNTEAFF. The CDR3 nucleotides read TGTGCCAGCAGACGCTGGCAGGGGAACACTGAAGCTTTCTTT.

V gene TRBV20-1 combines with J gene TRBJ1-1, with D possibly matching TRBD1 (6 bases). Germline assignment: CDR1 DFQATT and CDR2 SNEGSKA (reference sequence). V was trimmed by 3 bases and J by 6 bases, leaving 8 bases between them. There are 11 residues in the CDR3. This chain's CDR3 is CSASRTAEAFF. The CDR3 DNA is TGCAGTGCTAGCAGGACAGCTGAAGCTTTCTTT.

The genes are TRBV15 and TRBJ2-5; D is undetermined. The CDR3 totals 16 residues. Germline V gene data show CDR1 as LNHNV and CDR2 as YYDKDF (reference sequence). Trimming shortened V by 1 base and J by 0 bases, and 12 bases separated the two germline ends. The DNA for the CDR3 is TGTGCCACCAGCAGAGGCCAGAGAGACAACCAAGAGACCCAGTACTTC. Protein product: CATSRGQRDNQETQYF.

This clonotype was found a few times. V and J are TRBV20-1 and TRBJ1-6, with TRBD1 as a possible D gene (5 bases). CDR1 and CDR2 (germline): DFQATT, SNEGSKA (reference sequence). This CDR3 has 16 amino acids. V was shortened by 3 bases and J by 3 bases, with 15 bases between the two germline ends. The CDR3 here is CSASRQGQSYNSPLHF. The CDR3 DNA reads TGCAGTGCTAGCCGGCAGGGTCAAAGCTATAATTCACCCCTCCACTTT.

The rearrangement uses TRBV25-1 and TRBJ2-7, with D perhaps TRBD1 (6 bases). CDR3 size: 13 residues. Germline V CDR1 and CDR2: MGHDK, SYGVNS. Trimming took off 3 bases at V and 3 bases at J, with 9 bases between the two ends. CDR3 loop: CASSDGGLYEQYF. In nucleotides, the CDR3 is TGTGCCAGCAGTGATGGGGGCCTCTACGAGCAGTACTTC.

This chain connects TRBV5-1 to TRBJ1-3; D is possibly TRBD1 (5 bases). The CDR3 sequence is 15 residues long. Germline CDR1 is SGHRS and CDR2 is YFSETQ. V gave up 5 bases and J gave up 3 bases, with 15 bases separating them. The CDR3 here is CASRVDLGDGNTIYF. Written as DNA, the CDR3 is TGCGCCAGCAGGGTCGACTTGGGGGATGGAAACACCATATATTTT.

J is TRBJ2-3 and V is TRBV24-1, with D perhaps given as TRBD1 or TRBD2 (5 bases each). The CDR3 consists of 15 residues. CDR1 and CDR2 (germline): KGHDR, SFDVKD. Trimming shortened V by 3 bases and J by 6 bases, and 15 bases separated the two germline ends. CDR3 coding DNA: TGTGCCACCAGTGATGGGGGACGCCCAGGGGATACGCAGTATTTT. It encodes CATSDGGRPGDTQYF.

CDR3 residues: CASSQGGFTEAFF. For the CDR3, the DNA is TGTGCCAGCAGTCAGGGAGGATTCACTGAAGCTTTCTTT. This rearrangement joins TRBV7-9 to TRBJ1-1; tentatively, D is TRBD1 (5 bases). V was cut by 6 bases and J by 4 bases, with 12 bases left in between. Germline V gives CDR1 SEHNR, CDR2 FQNEAQ (reference sequence). CDR3 length: 13 residues.

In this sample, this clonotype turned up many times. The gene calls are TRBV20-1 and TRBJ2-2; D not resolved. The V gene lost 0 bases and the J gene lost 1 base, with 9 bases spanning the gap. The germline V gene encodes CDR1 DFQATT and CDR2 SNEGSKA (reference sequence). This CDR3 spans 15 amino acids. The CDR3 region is CSARDLGLNTGELFF. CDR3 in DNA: TGCAGTGCTAGAGATCTAGGATTGAACACCGGGGAGCTGTTTTTT.

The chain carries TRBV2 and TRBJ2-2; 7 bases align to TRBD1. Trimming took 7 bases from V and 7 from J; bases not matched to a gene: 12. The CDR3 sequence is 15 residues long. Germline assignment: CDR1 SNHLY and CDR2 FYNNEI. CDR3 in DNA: TGTGCCAGCAACCCTTTGACAGGGCTAGGCGGGGAGCTGTTTTTT. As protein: CASNPLTGLGGELFF.

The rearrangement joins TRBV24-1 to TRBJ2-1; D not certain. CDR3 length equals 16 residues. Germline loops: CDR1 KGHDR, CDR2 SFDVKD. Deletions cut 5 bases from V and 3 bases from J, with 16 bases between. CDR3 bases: TGTGCCACCAGTGGTCGTAGAATAGGGAACTACAATGAGCAGTTCTTC. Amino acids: CATSGRRIGNYNEQFF.

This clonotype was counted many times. CDR3 nucleotides: TGTGCCAGCGGACGGGCGGTAAACTCTGGAAACACCATATATTTT. Translation: CASGRAVNSGNTIYF. The V and J genes are TRBV3-1 and TRBJ1-3; D not resolved. Germline CDR1 reads LGHDT; CDR2 reads YNNKEL (reference sequence). The CDR3 is 15 amino acids. With 8 bases removed from V and 0 bases from J, the gap between germline ends came to 14 bases.

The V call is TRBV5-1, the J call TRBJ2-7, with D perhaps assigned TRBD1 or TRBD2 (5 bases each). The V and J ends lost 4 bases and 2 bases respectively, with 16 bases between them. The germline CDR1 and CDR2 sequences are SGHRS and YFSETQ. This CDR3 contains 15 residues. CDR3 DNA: TGCGCCAGCAGCGGAACCGGGACGGGCGCCTACGAGCAGTACTTC. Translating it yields CASSGTGTGAYEQYF.

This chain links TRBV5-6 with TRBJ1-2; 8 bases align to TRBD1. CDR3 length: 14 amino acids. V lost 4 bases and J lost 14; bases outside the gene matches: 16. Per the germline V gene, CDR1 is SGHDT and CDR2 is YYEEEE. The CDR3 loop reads CASSAGTGGRGVTF. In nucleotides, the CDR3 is TGTGCCAGCAGCGCCGGGACAGGCGGACGTGGAGTTACCTTC.

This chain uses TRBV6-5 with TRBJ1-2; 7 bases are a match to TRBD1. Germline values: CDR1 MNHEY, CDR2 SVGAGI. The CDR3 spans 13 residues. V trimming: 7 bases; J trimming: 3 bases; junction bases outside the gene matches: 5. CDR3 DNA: TGTGCCAGCACTGACAGGGTCGACTATGGCTACACCTTC. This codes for CASTDRVDYGYTF.

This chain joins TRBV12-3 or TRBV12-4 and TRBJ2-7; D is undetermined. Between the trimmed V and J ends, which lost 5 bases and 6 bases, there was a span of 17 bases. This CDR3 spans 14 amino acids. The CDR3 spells CASSPSQRGLEQYF. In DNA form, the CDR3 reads TGTGCCAGCAGTCCGTCCCAACGCGGCCTCGAGCAGTACTTC.

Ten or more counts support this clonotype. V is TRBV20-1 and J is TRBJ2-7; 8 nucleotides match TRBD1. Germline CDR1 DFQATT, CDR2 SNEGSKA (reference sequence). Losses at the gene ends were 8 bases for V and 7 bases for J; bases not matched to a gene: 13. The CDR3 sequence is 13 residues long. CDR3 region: CSSDRGYGGEQYF. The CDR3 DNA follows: TGCAGTTCAGACAGGGGCTATGGCGGGGAGCAGTACTTC.

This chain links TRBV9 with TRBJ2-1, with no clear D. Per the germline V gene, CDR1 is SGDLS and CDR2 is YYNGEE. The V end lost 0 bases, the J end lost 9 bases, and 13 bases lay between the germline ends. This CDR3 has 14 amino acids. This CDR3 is CASSVGFLAGEQFF. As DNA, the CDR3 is TGTGCCAGCAGCGTAGGATTTTTAGCAGGTGAGCAGTTCTTC.

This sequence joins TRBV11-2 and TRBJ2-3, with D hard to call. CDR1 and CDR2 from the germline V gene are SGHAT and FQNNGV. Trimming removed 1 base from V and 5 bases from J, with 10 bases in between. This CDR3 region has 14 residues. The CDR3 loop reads CASSLGLSVDTQYF. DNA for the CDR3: TGTGCCAGCAGCTTAGGTCTGTCTGTAGATACGCAGTATTTT.

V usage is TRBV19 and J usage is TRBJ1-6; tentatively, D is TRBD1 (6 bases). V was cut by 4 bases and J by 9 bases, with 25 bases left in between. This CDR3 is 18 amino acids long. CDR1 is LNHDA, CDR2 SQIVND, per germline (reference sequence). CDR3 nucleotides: TGTGCCAGTAGTAACCGAAACGGACGGAAACAGGGCCGTTCACCCCTCCACTTT. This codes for CASSNRNGRKQGRSPLHF.